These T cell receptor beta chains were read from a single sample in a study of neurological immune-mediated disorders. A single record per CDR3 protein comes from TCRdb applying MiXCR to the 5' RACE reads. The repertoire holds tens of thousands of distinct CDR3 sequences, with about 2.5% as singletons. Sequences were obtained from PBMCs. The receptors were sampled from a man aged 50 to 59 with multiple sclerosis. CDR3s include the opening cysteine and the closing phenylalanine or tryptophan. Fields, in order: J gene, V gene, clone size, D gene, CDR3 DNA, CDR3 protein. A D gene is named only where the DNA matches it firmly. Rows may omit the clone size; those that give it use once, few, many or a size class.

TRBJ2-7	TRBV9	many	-	TGTGCCAGCAGCGTAGCCCAGGGTGCATACGAGCAGTACTTC	CASSVAQGAYEQYF
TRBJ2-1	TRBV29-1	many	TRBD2	TGCAGCGTTGACCTAGCGGGGGGAAATGAGCAGTTCTTC	CSVDLAGGNEQFF
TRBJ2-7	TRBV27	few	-	TGTGCCAGCAGTGCCTATGTTGGACAAGTCTACGAGCAGTACTTC	CASSAYVGQVYEQYF
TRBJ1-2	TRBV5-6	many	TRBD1	TGTGCCAGCAGCTTCCGGGACAGGCCCAACTATGGCTACACCTTC	CASSFRDRPNYGYTF
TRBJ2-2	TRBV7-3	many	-	TGTGCCAGCAGCCCCCGAGAAGGCATTAACACCGGGGAGCTGTTTTTT	CASSPREGINTGELFF
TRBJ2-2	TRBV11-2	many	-	TGTGCCAGCAGCTTAGATAGAGCCGGGGAGCTGTTTTTT	CASSLDRAGELFF
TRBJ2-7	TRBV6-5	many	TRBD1	TGTGCCATTGGACAGGGTTTCTACGAGCAGTACTTC	CAIGQGFYEQYF
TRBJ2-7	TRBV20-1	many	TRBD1	TGCAGTGCCTCCGGGACAGGGGTTCCACACGAGCAGTACTTC	CSASGTGVPHEQYF
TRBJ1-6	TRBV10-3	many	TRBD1	TGTGCCATCAGTGTGCAGGGGGCGGATTCACCCCTCCACTTT	CAISVQGADSPLHF
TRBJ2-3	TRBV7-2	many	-	TGTGCCAGCAGCCGAGGCAGCACAGATACGCAGTATTTT	CASSRGSTDTQYF
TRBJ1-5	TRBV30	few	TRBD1	TGTGCCTGGACCCTAACAGGGGAAGATCAGCCCCAGCATTTT	CAWTLTGEDQPQHF
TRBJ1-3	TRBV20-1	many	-	TGCAGTGCGCGACGTGGAAACACCATATATTTT	CSARRGNTIYF
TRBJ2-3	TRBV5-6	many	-	TGTGCCAGCAGCCCGGGACTGGGCACAGATACGCAGTATTTT	CASSPGLGTDTQYF
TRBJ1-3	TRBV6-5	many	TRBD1	TGTGCCAGCACCCGACAGGGCTCTGGAAACACCATATATTTT	CASTRQGSGNTIYF
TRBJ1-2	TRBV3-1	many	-	TGTGCCAGCAGCCAAGTGACTGACTATGGCTACACCTTC	CASSQVTDYGYTF
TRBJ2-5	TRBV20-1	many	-	TGCAGTGCTAGAGAGAAGACCCAGTACTTC	CSAREKTQYF
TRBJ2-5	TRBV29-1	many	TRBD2	TGCAGCGTTGCCCTGGAGCGGGGGCCGGAGACCCAGTACTTC	CSVALERGPETQYF
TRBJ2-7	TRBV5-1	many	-	TGCGCCAGCAGCTTGGGTGGGGGGCTCTCCTACGAGCAGTACTTC	CASSLGGGLSYEQYF
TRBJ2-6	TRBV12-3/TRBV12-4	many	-	TGTGCCAGCAGGCGGAGTCTCTCTGGGGCCAACGTCCTGACTTTC	CASRRSLSGANVLTF
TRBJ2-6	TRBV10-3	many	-	TGTGCCATCAGCGAATCAGGGACTGGGGCCAACGTCCTGACTTTC	CAISESGTGANVLTF
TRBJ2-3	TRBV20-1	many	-	TGCAGTGCTATCCTTGGGCAGGCGAGGGCAGATACGCAGTATTTT	CSAILGQARADTQYF
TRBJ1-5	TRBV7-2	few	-	TGTGCCAGCAAACCGGGACCCACTTTATCAGCCCAGCATTTT	CASKPGPTLSAQHF
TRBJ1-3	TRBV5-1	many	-	TGCGCCAGCACCTTGGGGGAATCTGGAAACACCATATATTTT	CASTLGESGNTIYF
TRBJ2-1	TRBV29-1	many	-	TGCAGCGTTGAACGACACAACAATGAGCAGTTCTTC	CSVERHNNEQFF
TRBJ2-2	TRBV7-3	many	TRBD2	TGTGCCAGCAGCTTACGGAGTAGCGGGTTCACCGGGGAGCTGTTTTTT	CASSLRSSGFTGELFF
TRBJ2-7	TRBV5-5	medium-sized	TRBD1	TGTGCCAGCAGCGATAGGGACAGCTCCTACGAGCAGTACTTC	CASSDRDSSYEQYF
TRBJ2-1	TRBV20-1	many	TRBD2	TGCAGTGCTAGAGTAGGATGGAGCGGGGGAAATGAGCAGTTCTTC	CSARVGWSGGNEQFF
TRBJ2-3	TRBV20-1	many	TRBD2	TGCAGTGCTAGACATCTCCCGGGCGCGGCTAGCGGATCCACAGATACGCAGTATTTT	CSARHLPGAASGSTDTQYF
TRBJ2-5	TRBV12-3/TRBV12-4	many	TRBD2	TGTGCCAGCAGTATAGCAGCGGGGGATCGAGAGACCCAGTACTTC	CASSIAAGDRETQYF
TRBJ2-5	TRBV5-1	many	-	TGCGCCAGCAGCTTGCAGCCGGGGAACCAAGAGACCCAGTACTTC	CASSLQPGNQETQYF
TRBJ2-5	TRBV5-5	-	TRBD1	TGCGCCAGCAGCAGGGGGACAGGGGAACAAGAGACCCAGTACTTC	CASSRGTGEQETQYF
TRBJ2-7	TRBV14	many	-	TGTGCCAGCAGCCAAGATCGGTCCGGGGGCGAAGAGCAGTACTTC	CASSQDRSGGEEQYF
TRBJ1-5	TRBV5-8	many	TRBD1	TGTGCCAGCAGCCTGGACCCAGGGGGGCAGCCCCAGCATTTT	CASSLDPGGQPQHF
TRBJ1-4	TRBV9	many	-	TGTGCCAGCAGCCCCCACGGTGAAAAACTGTTTTTT	CASSPHGEKLFF
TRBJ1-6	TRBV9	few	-	TGTGCCAGCAGCGCCCACGGTGGAAAGGGGGACTCACCCCTCCACTTT	CASSAHGGKGDSPLHF
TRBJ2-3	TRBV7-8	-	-	TGTGCCAGCAGCGTTAGCTCCAGCACAGATACGCAGTATTTT	CASSVSSSTDTQYF
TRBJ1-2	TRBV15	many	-	TGTGCCACCAGCAGCGGACAGTATGGCTACACCTTC	CATSSGQYGYTF
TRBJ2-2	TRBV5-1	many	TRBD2	TGCGCCAGCACCAAAACTAGCGGGACCGGGGAGCTGTTTTTT	CASTKTSGTGELFF
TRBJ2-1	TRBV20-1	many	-	TGCAGTGCTAAACAGTACAATGAGCAGTTCTTC	CSAKQYNEQFF
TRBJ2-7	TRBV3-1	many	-	TGTGCCAGCAGCCAAGGAGGCGAGCAGTACTTC	CASSQGGEQYF
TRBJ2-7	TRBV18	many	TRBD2	TGTGCCAGCTCATCTCCGGGGGGATCCTACGAGCAGTACTTC	CASSSPGGSYEQYF
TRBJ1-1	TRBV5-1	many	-	TGCGCCAGCAGCTTGGATTGGCTTAACAGTGAAGCTTTCTTT	CASSLDWLNSEAFF
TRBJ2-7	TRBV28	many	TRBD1	TGTGCCAGCAGTTCAATCTTGGGACAGGGGGCTCACGAGCAGTACTTC	CASSSILGQGAHEQYF
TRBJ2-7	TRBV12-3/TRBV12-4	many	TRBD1	TGTGCCAGCAGTACCACAGGGGTCGGCTACGAGCAGTACTTC	CASSTTGVGYEQYF
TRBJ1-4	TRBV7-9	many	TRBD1	TGTGCCAGCAGCTTAAGGACAGGAGAAAAACTGTTTTTT	CASSLRTGEKLFF
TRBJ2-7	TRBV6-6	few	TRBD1	TGTGCCAGCAGTACGACAGGGAAAACGCCCGAGCAGTACTTC	CASSTTGKTPEQYF
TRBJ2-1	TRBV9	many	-	TGTGCCAGCAGCGTAATAGCGGTAGACAATGAGCAGTTCTTC	CASSVIAVDNEQFF
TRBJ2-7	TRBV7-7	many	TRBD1	TGTGCCAGCAGCCAGGGACAGGGGTTGCCCTACGAGCAGTACTTC	CASSQGQGLPYEQYF
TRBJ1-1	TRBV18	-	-	TGTGCCAGCTCACCACAAGTGAACACTGAAGCTTTCTTT	CASSPQVNTEAFF
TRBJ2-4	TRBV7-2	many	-	TGTGCCAGCAGCTTAGGAGGCGGCATTCAGTACTTC	CASSLGGGIQYF
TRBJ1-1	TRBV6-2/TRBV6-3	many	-	TGTGCCAGCAGTTACACCGCCAGCATGAACACTGAAGCTTTCTTT	CASSYTASMNTEAFF
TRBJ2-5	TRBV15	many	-	TGTGCCACCAGCAGAGGTCATAGCCAAGAGACCCAGTACTTC	CATSRGHSQETQYF
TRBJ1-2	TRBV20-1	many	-	TGCAGTGCTAGAGATCTACAAGGGGGAAGGGACTTTTCGCCCTATGGCTACACCTTC	CSARDLQGGRDFSPYGYTF
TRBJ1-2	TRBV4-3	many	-	TGCGCCAGCAGCCCCCAAAGGACGGCTAACTATGGCTACACCTTC	CASSPQRTANYGYTF
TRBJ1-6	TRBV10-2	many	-	TGCGCCAGCAGTGAGATCGTCTCACCCCTCCACTTT	CASSEIVSPLHF
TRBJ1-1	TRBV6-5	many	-	TGTGCCAGCAGGGCACAGGGGAACACTGAAGCTTTCTTT	CASRAQGNTEAFF
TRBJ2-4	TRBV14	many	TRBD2	TGTGCCAGCAGCCAAGGCCTCGGACTAGCGAACATTCAGTACTTC	CASSQGLGLANIQYF
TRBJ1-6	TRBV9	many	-	TGTGCCAGCAGCCCTAGTCACCCCGATTCACCCCTCCACTTT	CASSPSHPDSPLHF